This T cell receptor beta chain was identified during a study of cytomegalovirus exposure and HLA in healthy donors. PCR employed 60 Vbeta and 13 Jbeta primers. Repertoires were generated with immunoSEQ multiplex PCR, while TCRdb's copy carries only in-frame clones and drops some. There are 190,000 or so clones in the sample; around four fifths occur only once, and around 1.5% lies in the top ten. Study results and limitations: For most TCR beta V segments, an earlier analysis put the productive rate at about 90% or about 30% of the time. Later on, analysis showed that most CMV-associated TCR beta chains appeared to be HLA-restricted.

This CDR3 region has 14 residues. Germline assignment: CDR1 SGHRS and CDR2 YFSETQ. Trimming cost V 4 bases and J 6 bases; bases outside gene matches: 6. About this clone: Antigen unknown.

The J gene is TRBJ2-5, the V gene TRBV5-1; 10 bases are shared with TRBD2. The clonotype comes from a man aged 50 or older in good health and CMV-seronegative. The sequencing sample was made of PBMCs. The CDR3 sequence: CASSPAGGAKTQYF. Written as DNA, the CDR3 is TGCGCCAGCAGCCCAGCGGGAGGGGCGAAGACCCAGTACTTC.